The 27 T cell receptor beta chains given below trace back to one sample, sequenced in a study of OX40 agonist ivuxolimab in advanced cancers. Here immunoSEQ multiplex PCR was the method, and the copy in TCRdb shows in-frame clones only, minus some. The sample carries approximately 83,000 clones, over 70% recorded once. Sequencing was performed on CD4+ or CD8+ T cells sorted from blood, taken in a trial of the OX40 agonist ivuxolimab. Source of these receptors: an adult with an advanced solid tumor such as melanoma, head and neck, liver or kidney cancer.

The chain carries TRBV5-1 and TRBJ1-5; TRBD1 aligns across 8 bases. Looked up from germline, CDR1 is SGHRS and CDR2 is YFSETQ. The CDR3 spans 14 residues. Trimming removed 4 bases from V and 1 base from J; junction bases left unmatched: 1. CDR3 in DNA: TGCGCCAGCAGCAGGACAGGGAGCAATCAGCCCCAGCATTTT. Residues: CASSRTGSNQPQHF.

This chain uses TRBV5-1 with TRBJ2-1; D ambiguous. This CDR3 region has 15 residues. The germline V and J ends were trimmed by 1 base and 3 bases, with 11 bases remaining between them. The germline gives CDR1 SGHRS, CDR2 YFSETQ. The CDR3 protein is CASSLFGQVYNEQFF. CDR3 nucleotide sequence: TGCGCCAGCAGCTTGTTTGGCCAAGTCTACAATGAGCAGTTCTTC.

This clone was picked up one time. The chain uses TRBV11-3 and TRBJ2-5; D is uncertain. V was cut by 1 base and J by 2 bases, with 8 bases left in between. The CDR3 is 14 amino acids. Germline V lookup: CDR1 SGHNT, CDR2 YENEEA. This CDR3 is CASSLVSYQETQYF. The CDR3 region has the DNA TGTGCCAGCAGCTTAGTATCCTATCAAGAGACCCAGTACTTC.

The chain couples TRBV5-4 to TRBJ2-7, with D unresolved. Germline V gene lookup returns CDR1 SGHNT and CDR2 YYREEE (reference sequence). V gave up 4 bases and J gave up 1 base, with 15 bases separating them. The CDR3 is 15 amino acids. The CDR3 reads CASSDGPTDSYEQYF. The CDR3 nucleotides read TGTGCCAGCAGCGATGGCCCCACCGATTCCTACGAGCAGTACTTC.

This chain uses TRBV7-9 with TRBJ1-5, with 7 bases matching TRBD1. CDR3 length: 15 amino acids. Germline V gene sequence: CDR1 SEHNR, CDR2 FQNEAQ (reference sequence). V gave up 1 base and J gave up 5 bases; unmatched junction bases: 5. In DNA form, the CDR3 reads TGTGCCAGCAGCTTAGGGGGAGGGGGCTATCAGCCCCAGCATTTT. It is translated as CASSLGGGGYQPQHF.

The J gene is TRBJ1-5, the V gene TRBV6-1; the D gene is possibly TRBD1 (5 bases). V dropped 4 bases and J dropped 7 bases, with 11 bases sitting between them. The CDR3 is 13 residues long. Germline CDR1 MNHNS, CDR2 SASEGT. The CDR3 DNA is TGTGCCAGCAGTGTAGGGGTAGAGCAGCCCCAGCATTTT. Protein: CASSVGVEQPQHF.

J is TRBJ2-3 and V is TRBV30, with D possibly being TRBD2 (5 bases). The germline V and J ends were trimmed by 0 bases and 2 bases, with 12 bases remaining between them. Germline V CDR1 and CDR2: GTSNPN, SVGIG (reference sequence). The CDR3 has 15 residues. CDR3 residues: CAWSVRGLFTDTQYF. The CDR3 coding sequence is TGTGCCTGGAGTGTACGTGGACTTTTCACAGATACGCAGTATTTT.

The V call is TRBV7-8, the J call TRBJ2-2, with D possibly TRBD1 on 7 matching bases. This CDR3 has 15 residues. Germline V gene lookup returns CDR1 SGHVS and CDR2 FQNEAQ. V was trimmed by 2 bases and J by 4 bases, leaving 11 bases between them. The DNA for the CDR3 is TGTGCCAGCAGCTTAAGTCAGGGGGGCACCGGGGAGCTGTTTTTT. This gives the protein CASSLSQGGTGELFF. Supplemented by reference TRBV7-8 and TRBJ2-2, the full variable domain reads GAGVSQSPRYKVAKRGQDVALRCDPISGHVSLFWYQQALGQGPEFLTYFQNEAQLDKSGLPSDRFFAERPEGSVSTLKIQRTQQEDSAVYLCASSLSQGGTGELFFGEGSRLTVL.

The chain has TRBV7-3 and TRBJ2-1; 13 nucleotides align to TRBD2. V was clipped by 5 bases and J by 8 bases; unmatched bases: 6. Per germline, CDR1 SGHTA and CDR2 FQGTGA. This CDR3 region has 15 residues. In nucleotides, the CDR3 is TGTGCCAGCAGCACCACTAGCGGGGGGGCCTATGAGCAGTTCTTC. Its protein product is CASSTTSGGAYEQFF.

The chain has TRBV25-1 and TRBJ2-3; D may correspond to TRBD1 or TRBD2 (6 bases each). Trimming took off 0 bases at V and 2 bases at J, with 12 bases between the two ends. The germline gives CDR1 MGHDK, CDR2 SYGVNS. The CDR3 consists of 16 residues. DNA of the CDR3: TGTGCCAGCAGTGAATATAGGGGGGACCCCACAGATACGCAGTATTTT. It is translated as CASSEYRGDPTDTQYF.

V is TRBV5-6 and J is TRBJ2-5; no clear D. The end of the DNA fits TRBJ2-7 better, so the J call may be wrong. Germline CDR1 and CDR2: SGHDT and YYEEEE. This CDR3 has 12 amino acids. The CDR3 nucleotides are TGTGCCAGCAGCTTCGGGTCTTACGAGCAGTACTTC. Translation gives CASSFGSYEQYF.

The chain recombines TRBV7-3 with TRBJ2-1; maybe TRBD2 (6 bases). Germline assignment: CDR1 SGHTA and CDR2 FQGTGA. V lost 0 bases, J lost 4 bases, and 13 bases lay in between. The CDR3 is 16 residues long. CDR3 DNA: TGTGCCAGCAGCTTAACGGGCCGCGGGACGTACAATGAGCAGTTCTTC. Its protein product is CASSLTGRGTYNEQFF.

The gene calls are TRBV6-5 and TRBJ2-5, with 11 positions matching TRBD2. Germline CDR1 MNHEY, CDR2 SVGAGI. This CDR3 is 15 amino acids long. V dropped 4 bases and J dropped 3; count of bases not matched to a gene: 4. The CDR3 DNA sequence: TGTGCCAGCAGTTCCAAGACTAGCGGGGAAGAGACCCAGTACTTC. Encoded protein: CASSSKTSGEETQYF.

V is TRBV10-3 and J is TRBJ2-3, with TRBD1 as a possible D gene (6 bases). There are 14 residues in the CDR3. V gave up 7 bases and J gave up 1 base, with 12 bases separating them. Germline assignment: CDR1 ENHRY and CDR2 SYGVKD. CDR3 protein: CAINSQGRTDTQYF. CDR3 coding DNA: TGTGCCATCAATTCGCAGGGGCGCACAGATACGCAGTATTTT.

The chain is built from TRBV23-1 and TRBJ1-1, with a possible D match to TRBD1 (5 bases). TRBV23-1 is filed as an ORF, its function uncertain. V was shortened by 0 bases and J by 1 base, with 6 bases between the two germline ends. This CDR3 is 14 amino acids long. The CDR3 DNA reads as TGCGCCAGCAGTCAATCAGGGGCGAACACTGAAGCTTTCTTT. Translation gives CASSQSGANTEAFF.

V and J are TRBV7-2 and TRBJ1-2; a possible D gene is TRBD1 (5 bases). The CDR3 spans 15 residues. Trimming removed 1 base at V and 3 bases at J, with 12 bases between. Germline assignment: CDR1 SGHTA and CDR2 FQGNSA. CDR3: CASSLEPSGYYGYTF. DNA for the CDR3: TGTGCCAGCAGCTTAGAGCCCTCAGGGTACTATGGCTACACCTTC.

This chain uses TRBV18 with TRBJ1-1; 7 bases are a match to TRBD1. The V gene's germline CDR1 is KGHSH and CDR2 LQKENI. Trimming removed 0 bases from V and 5 bases from J; junction bases left unmatched: 9. This CDR3 has 16 residues. The CDR3 bases are TGTGCCAGCTCACCACCTTCGGTTAGGGGGCAGACTGAAGCTTTCTTT. Its translation: CASSPPSVRGQTEAFF. The variable domain in full, completed from reference TRBV18 and TRBJ1-1, reads NAGVMQNPRHLVRRRGQEARLRCSPMKGHSHVYWYRQLPEEGLKFMVYLQKENIIDESGMPKERFSAEFPKEGPSILRIQQVVRGDSAAYFCASSPPSVRGQTEAFFGQGTRLTVV.

The chain carries TRBV5-4 and TRBJ1-4; D might be TRBD1 (6 bases). This CDR3 has 17 amino acids. The germline V gene encodes CDR1 SGHNT and CDR2 YYREEE (reference sequence). With 4 bases removed from V and 0 bases from J, the gap between germline ends came to 16 bases. The CDR3 DNA follows: TGTGCCAGCAGCCACAGGGTAATCTCTACAACTAATGAAAAACTGTTTTTT. This translates into CASSHRVISTTNEKLFF.

The chain employs TRBV6-6 and TRBJ1-1; perhaps TRBD1 as D (5 bases). The CDR3 loop spans 13 amino acids. V lost 5 bases and J 4 bases, leaving 11 bases between the germline ends. Per the germline V gene, CDR1 is MNHNY and CDR2 is SVGAGI (reference sequence). The CDR3 here is CASSQPGGTEAFF. CDR3 sequence (DNA): TGTGCCAGCAGTCAGCCGGGGGGCACTGAAGCTTTCTTT.

The rearrangement joins TRBV6-1 to TRBJ2-1; 12 bases are a match to TRBD2. With 0 bases clipped from V and 8 bases from J, the junction kept 11 bases outside the gene matches. Germline V gives CDR1 MNHNS, CDR2 SASEGT. CDR3 length equals 18 residues. Written as DNA, the CDR3 is TGTGCCAGCAGTGAAGCGAGACTAGCGGGGGCCCTAAAGGATGAGCAGTTCTTC. Protein: CASSEARLAGALKDEQFF.

This chain links TRBV30 with TRBJ2-7, with a weak D call TRBD1 (7 bases). The germline V gene has CDR1 GTSNPN and CDR2 SVGIG (reference sequence). The germline V and J ends were trimmed by 4 bases and 6 bases, with 13 bases remaining between them. The CDR3 has 12 residues. The CDR3 loop reads CAWTGGGAEQYF. DNA of the CDR3: TGTGCCTGGACCGGAGGGGGCGCCGAGCAGTACTTC.

The rearrangement links TRBV7-2 to TRBJ2-7; 9 bases match TRBD2. CDR1 and CDR2 from the germline V gene are SGHTA and FQGNSA. This CDR3 has 17 residues. V was pared by 5 bases and J by 6 bases, with 17 bases of the junction left unmatched. The CDR3 region is CASSLLAPREGGSEQYF. The CDR3 nucleotides read TGTGCCAGCAGCCTCCTCGCCCCGCGGGAGGGAGGGTCCGAGCAGTACTTC.

The chain is built from TRBV11-2 and TRBJ1-5; D gene unclear. Germline V lookup: CDR1 SGHAT, CDR2 FQNNGV. CDR3 length: 11 residues. Trimming took 1 base from V and 9 from J, leaving 4 bases between them. The CDR3 sequence: CASSLGGPQHF. Here the CDR3 DNA reads TGTGCCAGCAGCTTAGGGGGGCCCCAGCATTTT.

The CDR3 DNA sequence: TGTGCCAGCAGCAAAGCGCACAGGGGGCAAAACTATGGCTACACCTTC. Encoded protein: CASSKAHRGQNYGYTF. The chain links TRBV21-1 to TRBJ1-2; TRBD1, as called in the table, went unchecked against the DNA. TRBV21-1 is classified as a pseudogene. The CDR3 spans 16 residues.

This chain joins TRBV5-4 and TRBJ2-7; the match to TRBD2 covers 12 bases. Germline V gene sequence: CDR1 SGHNT, CDR2 YYREEE (reference sequence). The length of the CDR3 is 16 residues. The ends lost 0 bases at V and 7 bases at J; junction bases unmatched: 8. Here the CDR3 reads CASSLGLAGESWEQYF. The CDR3 nucleotides read TGTGCCAGCAGCTTGGGACTAGCGGGAGAGTCGTGGGAGCAGTACTTC.

The V and J genes are TRBV7-8 and TRBJ2-7; D is undetermined. V dropped 0 bases and J dropped 0 bases, with 9 bases sitting between them. This CDR3 has 15 amino acids. Per germline, CDR1 SGHVS and CDR2 FQNEAQ. The CDR3 loop reads CASSLARPVSYEQYF. CDR3 nucleotides: TGTGCCAGCAGCTTAGCAAGGCCAGTCTCCTACGAGCAGTACTTC.

V and J are TRBV27 and TRBJ1-2, with 7 bases lining up with TRBD1. Germline V gives CDR1 MNHEY, CDR2 SMNVEV (reference sequence). V shed 8 bases and J 5 bases; nucleotides not matched to a gene: 8. This CDR3 contains 13 residues. This CDR3 is CASGPSGGYGYTF. Written as DNA, the CDR3 is TGTGCCAGCGGTCCGTCAGGGGGATATGGCTACACCTTC.